This TCR beta chain was observed in a study of blood T cells in healthy people across ages (dated by TCRdb to about 2015). About the full investigation: Template switching captured roughly one uniquely barcoded TCR beta cDNA molecule per two T cells in model experiments. To avoid experimental bias, donors of different ages were distributed randomly across sequencing lanes. To track age-related changes in TCR beta repertoire diversity, the study relied on deep sequencing normalized with unique cDNA molecular identifiers. Donors were grouped into four age groups: young (average 16 years), middle-aged (around 39), aged (around 56) and long-lived (approximately 82). Two additional independent replicas of 1 million unique cDNA reads from the same blood draw were analyzed for two donors (one aged 18 to 30 and one aged 80 or older).

Donors were a few dozen systemically healthy Caucasian individuals from Russia aged roughly 6 to 95 years. Each donor gave around 9 milliliters of peripheral blood, collected into EDTA-treated Vacutainer tubes. PBMCs were isolated by Ficoll-Paque density-gradient centrifugation, with at least 6.5 million obtained per sample. Trizol reagent was used to extract total RNA from the PBMCs, yielding at least 5 micrograms per sample. For every donor, an aliquot of PBMCs went through flow cytometry to measure the percentages of naive CD45RAhigh/CD27high T cells. CDR1 and CDR2 were assigned from the germline V gene (reference sequence) as MNHNY and SVGAGI. There are 16 amino acids in the CDR3, from cysteine to phenylalanine inclusive. The only DNA kept is the CDR3, 48 bases in frame from the first base. Cut back by 6 bases and 3 bases, the V and J ends lie 17 bases apart. Library generation was performed with 5' RACE. The sequencer was an Illumina HiSeq 2500. The second PCR ran for about 6 to 12 cycles and used a J-beta primer mix along with a sample-barcoded 5' primer. A template-switch 5' adaptor carrying 12 random nucleotides introduced a unique molecular identifier onto each TCR beta cDNA molecule. At least 3 million CDR3-containing paired-end reads were obtained from each sample. The Mint cDNA synthesis kit, primed by a TRBC-specific oligonucleotide, was used to synthesize first-strand cDNA from all RNA. Following uracil-DNA glycosylase treatment, all cDNA underwent a first 18-cycle PCR with the universal primers M1SS and BC2_uni_R. The source study handled its data this way. For normalization, 1 million high-quality reads were randomly selected from each sample, with every read carrying a distinct molecular identifier. Reads with shared molecular identifiers were discarded instead of being binned into consensus sequences. MiTCR, run with a Q25 quality threshold and the strictest error-elimination algorithm, handled CDR3 identification, clonotype clustering and error correction. A nonparametric unseen species model using Euler transformation provided a lower-bound estimate of total TCR beta diversity. TCRdb handled the public reads itself, with Q25 trimming in fastp and clone calling in MiXCR, and kept productive beta chains. One record per CDR3 amino acid sequence lists the most common genes and DNA. The V and J calls reflect TCRdb's pipeline rather than the authors' work. The sample data list a few hundred thousand distinct CDR3 sequences, and 25% to 30% of these were observed just once. The ten most abundant clones make up approximately 29% of the sample.

On the study overall, not on this receptor specifically: A strong correlation was found between observed TCR beta diversity and the percentage of naive T cells measured by flow cytometry. Observed TCR beta diversity per million T cells fell roughly linearly with age, and a significant reduction was already apparent by age around 40. Compared with the aged group, the long-lived group had more naive CD4+ T cells, fewer expanded clones and increased TCR diversity, suggesting age selection. Bulk unsorted PBMC profiling prevented conclusive comparison of naive and antigen-experienced compartments. Estimates of total diversity based on one million sequenced T cells were considered lower bounds and underestimates. Donor CMV infection status was unknown, potentially confounding age-related changes in expanded clonotypes.

This clonotype turned up a few times. Its antigen remains undetermined. No base quality values were provided; no much bigger clone lies one nucleotide off. The clonotype comes from a woman in her sixties or seventies in good health. The chain joins TRBV6-6 to TRBJ1-4; too little of a D gene remains to name it. Sample: blood. The DNA sequence is as follows: TGTGCCAGCAGGTCGAAGGGTGGTCGCTCTAATGAAAAACTGTTTTTT. Translated, this is CASRSKGGRSNEKLFF.